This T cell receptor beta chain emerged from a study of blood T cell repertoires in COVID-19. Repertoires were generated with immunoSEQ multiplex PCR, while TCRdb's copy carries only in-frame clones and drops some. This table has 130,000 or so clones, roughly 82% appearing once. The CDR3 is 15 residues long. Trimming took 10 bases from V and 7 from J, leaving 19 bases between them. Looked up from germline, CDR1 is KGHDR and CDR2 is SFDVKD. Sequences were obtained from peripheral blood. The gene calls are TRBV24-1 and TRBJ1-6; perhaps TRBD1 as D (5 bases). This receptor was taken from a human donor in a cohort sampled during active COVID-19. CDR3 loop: CATGPGGMRNSPLHF. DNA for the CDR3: TGTGCCACAGGGCCCGGGGGGATGAGAAATTCACCCCTCCACTTT.